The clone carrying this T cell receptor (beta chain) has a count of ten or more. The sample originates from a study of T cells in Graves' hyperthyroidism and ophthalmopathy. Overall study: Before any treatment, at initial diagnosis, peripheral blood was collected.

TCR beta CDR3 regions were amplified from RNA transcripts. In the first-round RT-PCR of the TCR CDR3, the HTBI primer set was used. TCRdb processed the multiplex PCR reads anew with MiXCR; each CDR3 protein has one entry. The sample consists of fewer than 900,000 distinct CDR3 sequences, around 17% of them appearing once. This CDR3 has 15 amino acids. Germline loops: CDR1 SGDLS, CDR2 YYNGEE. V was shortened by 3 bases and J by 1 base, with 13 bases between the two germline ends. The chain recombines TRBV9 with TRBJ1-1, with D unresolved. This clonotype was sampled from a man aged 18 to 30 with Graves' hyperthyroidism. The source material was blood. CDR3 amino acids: CASSAGRWRNTEAFF. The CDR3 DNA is TGTGCCAGCAGCGCCGGACGGTGGAGGAACACTGAAGCTTTCTTT.